This T cell receptor beta chain was sequenced for a study of regulatory T cells in long-lasting Graves disease. The CDR3 has 18 amino acids. Germline CDR1 and CDR2: WSHSY and SAAADI. V lost 1 base and J lost 5, with 18 bases in between. There are a few counts of this clonotype. HTBI primers from iRepertoire and Arm-PCR of CDR3 regions yielded the TCR beta libraries. TCRdb itself ran the multiplex PCR reads through MiXCR, one entry per CDR3 protein. Of roughly 380,000 distinct CDR3 sequences listed, roughly a sixth were seen once; the top ten hold around 27%. Time point of the sample: newly diagnosed GD, antithyroid drugs for less than 3 months. The TCR library was made from RNA that had been extracted from PBMCs in TRIzol. These same data were also listed under a study on T cells in Graves' hyperthyroidism and ophthalmopathy.

This specimen was peripheral blood mononuclear cells (PBMCs), taken at new diagnosis, from a patient treated with antithyroid drugs. The chain has TRBV10-2 and TRBJ1-6; tentative D call: TRBD1 (5 bases). This receptor was obtained from a man aged 40-49 years with Graves disease. CDR3 sequence: CASSELDFGHPDNSPLHF. CDR3 nucleotide sequence: TGCGCCAGCAGTGAGTTAGATTTTGGACACCCTGATAATTCACCCCTCCACTTT.